Detailed here is one T cell receptor beta chain. The repertoire was sequenced with immunoSEQ multiplex PCR; TCRdb's copy has only in-frame clones and lacks some. Counted here are about 190,000 clones, approximately 90% occurring once; the ten biggest clones make up around 1.1%. CDR3 size: 14 residues. The germline gives CDR1 MRHNA, CDR2 SNTAGT. J lost 7 bases, V lost 2 bases, and 3 bases had no gene match. The sample belongs to a study of blood T cell repertoires in COVID-19. Specimen: peripheral blood. The rearrangement uses TRBV6-4 and TRBJ2-1; 9 bases align to TRBD2. The clonotype was recovered from a man under 40 with acute or convalescent COVID-19. The CDR3 nucleotides are TGTGCCAGCAGTGACCTAGCGGGGAGAAATGAGCAGTTCTTC. Protein: CASSDLAGRNEQFF.